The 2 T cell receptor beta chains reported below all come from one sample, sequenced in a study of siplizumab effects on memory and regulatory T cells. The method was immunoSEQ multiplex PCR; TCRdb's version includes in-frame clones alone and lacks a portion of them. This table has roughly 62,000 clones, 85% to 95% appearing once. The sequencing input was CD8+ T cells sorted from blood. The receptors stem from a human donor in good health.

Here the CDR3 reads CSVPLEGGGTGELFF. The DNA for the CDR3 is TGCAGCGTGCCTCTCGAGGGGGGAGGCACCGGGGAGCTGTTTTTT. The gene calls are TRBV29-1 and TRBJ2-2; D tentatively reads TRBD1 or TRBD2 (6 bases each). Germline loops: CDR1 SQVTM, CDR2 ANQGSEA. This CDR3 region has 15 residues. The V gene lost 6 bases and the J gene lost 4 bases, with 18 bases spanning the gap.

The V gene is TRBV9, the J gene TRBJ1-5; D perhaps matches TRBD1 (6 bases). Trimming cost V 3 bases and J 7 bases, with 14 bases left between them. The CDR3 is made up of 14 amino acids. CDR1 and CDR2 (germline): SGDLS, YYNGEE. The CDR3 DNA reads TGTGCCAGCAGCGCCGGGGGGCAGGGACAGCCCCAGCATTTT. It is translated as CASSAGGQGQPQHF.